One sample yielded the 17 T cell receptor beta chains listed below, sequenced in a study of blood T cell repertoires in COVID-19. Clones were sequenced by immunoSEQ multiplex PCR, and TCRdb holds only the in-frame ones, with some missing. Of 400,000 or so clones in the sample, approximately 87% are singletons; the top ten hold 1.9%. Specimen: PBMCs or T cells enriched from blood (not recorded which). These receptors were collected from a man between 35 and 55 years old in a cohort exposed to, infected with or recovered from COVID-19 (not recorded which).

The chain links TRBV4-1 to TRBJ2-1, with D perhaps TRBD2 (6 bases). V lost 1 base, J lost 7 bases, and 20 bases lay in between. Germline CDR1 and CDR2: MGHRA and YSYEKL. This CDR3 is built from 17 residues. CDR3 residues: CASSQGRISPGRNEQFF. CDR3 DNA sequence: TGCGCCAGCAGCCAAGGGAGAATATCACCGGGGAGGAATGAGCAGTTCTTC.

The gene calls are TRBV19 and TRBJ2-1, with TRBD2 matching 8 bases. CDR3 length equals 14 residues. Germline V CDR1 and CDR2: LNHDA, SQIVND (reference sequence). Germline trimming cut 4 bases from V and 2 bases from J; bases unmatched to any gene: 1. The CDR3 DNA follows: TGTGCCAGTAGTAGCGGGAGGCCCTACAATGAGCAGTTCTTC. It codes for CASSSGRPYNEQFF.

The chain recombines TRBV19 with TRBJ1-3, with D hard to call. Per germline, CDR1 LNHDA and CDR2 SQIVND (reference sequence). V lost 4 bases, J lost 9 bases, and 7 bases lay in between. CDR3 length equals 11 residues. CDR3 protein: CASSTRGTIYF. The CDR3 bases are TGTGCCAGTAGTACCCGGGGCACCATATATTTT.

As DNA, the CDR3 is TGTGCCACCATTCCGGCAGGGGAACTATTCTCCTATGGCTACACCTTC. As protein: CATIPAGELFSYGYTF. V gene TRBV7-9 combines with J gene TRBJ1-2, with D maybe TRBD1 (6 bases). CDR1 SEHNR and CDR2 FQNEAQ come from the germline V gene (reference sequence). This CDR3 is built from 16 residues. Trimming shortened V by 10 bases and J by 4 bases, and 25 bases separated the two germline ends.

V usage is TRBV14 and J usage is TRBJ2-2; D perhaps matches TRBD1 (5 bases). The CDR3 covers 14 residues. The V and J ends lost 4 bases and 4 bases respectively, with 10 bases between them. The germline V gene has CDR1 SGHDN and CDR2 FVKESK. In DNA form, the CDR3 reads TGTGCCAGCAGCCGGGGCTTGGGCACCGGGGAGCTGTTTTTT. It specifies CASSRGLGTGELFF.

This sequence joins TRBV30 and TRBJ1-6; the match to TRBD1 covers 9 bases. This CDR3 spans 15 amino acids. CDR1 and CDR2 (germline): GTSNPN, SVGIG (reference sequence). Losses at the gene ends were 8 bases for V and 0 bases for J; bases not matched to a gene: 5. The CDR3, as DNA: TGTGCCGGAGGGACAGGGAGCTCCTATAATTCACCCCTCCACTTT. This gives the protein CAGGTGSSYNSPLHF.

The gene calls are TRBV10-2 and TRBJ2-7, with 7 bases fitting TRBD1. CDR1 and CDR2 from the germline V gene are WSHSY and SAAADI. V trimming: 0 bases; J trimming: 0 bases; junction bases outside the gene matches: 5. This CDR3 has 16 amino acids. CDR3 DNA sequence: TGCGCCAGCAGTGAGTCGAAGGGACAGAGCTCCTACGAGCAGTACTTC. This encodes CASSESKGQSSYEQYF.

CDR3 residues: CASSLPLGQGAVNGYTF. The CDR3 DNA follows: TGTGCCAGCAGCTTACCACTCGGACAGGGGGCAGTGAATGGCTACACCTTC. The chain joins TRBV7-9 to TRBJ1-2, with 11 nucleotides matching TRBD1. After removal of 2 bases from V and 6 bases from J, the junction contained 11 bases not matched to a gene. The germline gives CDR1 SEHNR, CDR2 FQNEAQ (reference sequence). The CDR3 sequence is 17 residues long.

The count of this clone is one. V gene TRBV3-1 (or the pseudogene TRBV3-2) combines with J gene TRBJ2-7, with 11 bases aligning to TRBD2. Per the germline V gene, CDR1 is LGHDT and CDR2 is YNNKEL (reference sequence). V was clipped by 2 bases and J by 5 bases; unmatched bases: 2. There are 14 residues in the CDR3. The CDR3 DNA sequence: TGTGCCAGCAGCCAACAACTAGCGGGAGACGAGCAGTACTTC. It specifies CASSQQLAGDEQYF.

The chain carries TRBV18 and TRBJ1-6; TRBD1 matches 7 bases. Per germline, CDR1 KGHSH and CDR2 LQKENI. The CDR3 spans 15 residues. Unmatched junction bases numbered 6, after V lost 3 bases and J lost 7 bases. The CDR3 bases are TGTGCCAGCTCACCGGGACAGCGGATCAATTCACCCCTCCACTTT. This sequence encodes CASSPGQRINSPLHF.

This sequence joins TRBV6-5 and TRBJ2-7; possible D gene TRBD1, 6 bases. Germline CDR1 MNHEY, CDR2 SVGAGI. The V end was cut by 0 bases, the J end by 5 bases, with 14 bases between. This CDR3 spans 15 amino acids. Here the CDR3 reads CASSYSEAGDHEQYF. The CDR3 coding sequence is TGTGCCAGCAGTTACTCGGAGGCAGGGGACCACGAGCAGTACTTC.

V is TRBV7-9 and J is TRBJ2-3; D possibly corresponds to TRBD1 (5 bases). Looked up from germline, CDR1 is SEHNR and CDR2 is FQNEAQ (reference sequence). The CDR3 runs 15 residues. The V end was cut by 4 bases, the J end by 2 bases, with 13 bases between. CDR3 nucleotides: TGTGCCAGCAGCTCCCGTTATGGGGCCACAGATACGCAGTATTTT. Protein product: CASSSRYGATDTQYF.

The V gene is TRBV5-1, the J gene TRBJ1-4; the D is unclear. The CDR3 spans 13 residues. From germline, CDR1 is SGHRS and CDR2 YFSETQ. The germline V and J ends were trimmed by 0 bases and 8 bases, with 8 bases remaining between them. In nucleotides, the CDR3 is TGCGCCAGCAGCTTGGCCGGAGGGGAAAAACTGTTTTTT. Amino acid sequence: CASSLAGGEKLFF.

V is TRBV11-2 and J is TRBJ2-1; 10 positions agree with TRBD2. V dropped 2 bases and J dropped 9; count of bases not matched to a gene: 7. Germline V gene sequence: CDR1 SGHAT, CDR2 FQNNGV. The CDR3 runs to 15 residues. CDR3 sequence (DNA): TGTGCCAGCAGCTTACTAGCGGGGGAGTATCGTGAGCAGTTCTTC. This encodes CASSLLAGEYREQFF.

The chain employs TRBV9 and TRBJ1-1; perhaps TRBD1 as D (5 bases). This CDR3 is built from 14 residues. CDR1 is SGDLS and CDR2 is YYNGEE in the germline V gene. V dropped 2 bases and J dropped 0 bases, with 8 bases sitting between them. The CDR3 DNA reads TGTGCCAGCAGCGTCGACAGCTTGAACACTGAAGCTTTCTTT. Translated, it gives CASSVDSLNTEAFF.

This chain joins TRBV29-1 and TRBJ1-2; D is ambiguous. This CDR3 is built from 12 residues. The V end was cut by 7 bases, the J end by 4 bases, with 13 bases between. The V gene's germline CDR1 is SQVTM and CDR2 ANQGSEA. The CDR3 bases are TGCAGCGAAGCACCTTATTCCTATGGCTACACCTTC. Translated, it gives CSEAPYSYGYTF.

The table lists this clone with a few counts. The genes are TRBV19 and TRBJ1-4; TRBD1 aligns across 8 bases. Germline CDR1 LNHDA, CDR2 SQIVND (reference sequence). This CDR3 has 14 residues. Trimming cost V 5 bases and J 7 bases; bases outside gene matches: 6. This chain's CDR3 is CASSRQGMSEKLFF. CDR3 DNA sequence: TGTGCCAGTAGTCGACAGGGGATGAGTGAAAAACTGTTTTTT.